One and the same sample provided the 7 T cell receptor beta chains below, sequenced in a study of blood T cell repertoires in COVID-19. Only in-frame clones appear in the TCRdb table, and some are missing; sequencing was by immunoSEQ multiplex PCR. The table lists approximately 240,000 clones, 84% of them singletons. The material sequenced was peripheral blood. The receptors were sampled from a woman between 25 and 40 years old who had recovered from COVID-19.

The chain couples TRBV30 to TRBJ1-3; D is ambiguous. The CDR3 has 12 residues. Germline V gene data show CDR1 as GTSNPN and CDR2 as SVGIG (reference sequence). Trimming stripped 2 bases from V and 4 bases from J, with 6 bases between. The CDR3 bases are TGTGCCTGGAGTTCTCAGGGAAACACCATATATTTT. Protein sequence: CAWSSQGNTIYF.

The chain joins TRBV19 to TRBJ1-2, with D possibly being TRBD1 (5 bases). The germline V gene has CDR1 LNHDA and CDR2 SQIVND (reference sequence). Between the trimmed V and J ends, which lost 1 base and 4 bases, there was a span of 16 bases. There are 16 residues in the CDR3. CDR3: CASSIVGAGRSYGYTF. The CDR3 nucleotides are TGTGCCAGTAGTATAGTTGGGGCCGGTCGGAGCTATGGCTACACCTTC.

This clone was seen only a few times. Different DNA sequences within this sample yield the same CDR3. CDR3: CASSVGGQGRTEAFF. As DNA, the CDR3 is TGTGCCAGCAGCGTAGGGGGACAGGGGAGGACTGAAGCTTTCTTT. The gene calls are TRBV9 and TRBJ1-1; 10 bases are a match to TRBD1. CDR1 is SGDLS and CDR2 is YYNGEE in the germline V gene. CDR3 length: 15 amino acids. V lost 0 bases to trimming and J lost 5 bases; unmatched junction nucleotides: 4.

The gene calls are TRBV19 and TRBJ2-5, with TRBD2 identical over 13 bases. The CDR3 loop spans 17 amino acids. Germline trimming cut 3 bases from V and 9 bases from J; bases unmatched to any gene: 13. The germline V gene encodes CDR1 LNHDA and CDR2 SQIVND (reference sequence). The CDR3 DNA follows: TGTGCCAGTAGTATTTCCCAACTAGCGGGAGGGCTCGTTGCCCAGTACTTC. Protein sequence: CASSISQLAGGLVAQYF. The variable domain in full, with the rest retrieved from reference TRBV19 and TRBJ2-5, is DGGITQSPKYLFRKEGQNVTLSCEQNLNHDAMYWYRQDPGQGLRLIYYSQIVNDFQKGDIAEGYSVSREKKESFPLTVTSAQKNPTAFYLCASSISQLAGGLVAQYFGPGTRLLVL.

The genes are TRBV27 and TRBJ2-1, with 10 bases identical to TRBD1. From germline, CDR1 is MNHEY and CDR2 SMNVEV (reference sequence). V lost 3 bases, J lost 4 bases, and 6 bases stayed unmatched. The CDR3 contains 16 residues. CDR3 nucleotides: TGTGCCAGCAGTTTCCCCGACAGGGGGCGTTACAATGAGCAGTTCTTC. This translates into CASSFPDRGRYNEQFF.

The chain couples TRBV27 to TRBJ2-1; perhaps TRBD2 as D (5 bases). Germline V lookup: CDR1 MNHEY, CDR2 SMNVEV (reference sequence). The CDR3 loop spans 14 amino acids. Trimming stripped 6 bases from V and 6 bases from J, with 15 bases between. This chain's CDR3 is CASRLLGGSNEQFF. The CDR3 coding sequence is TGTGCCAGCAGATTACTAGGAGGAAGCAATGAGCAGTTCTTC.

The rearrangement joins TRBV19 to TRBJ1-1; D not certain. Trimming took 10 bases from V and 2 from J, leaving 17 bases between them. The CDR3 totals 14 residues. CDR1 and CDR2 (germline): LNHDA, SQIVND (reference sequence). The CDR3 coding sequence is TGTGCCACCTCAAAAGGCGGAGCTAACACTGAAGCTTTCTTT. This codes for CATSKGGANTEAFF.